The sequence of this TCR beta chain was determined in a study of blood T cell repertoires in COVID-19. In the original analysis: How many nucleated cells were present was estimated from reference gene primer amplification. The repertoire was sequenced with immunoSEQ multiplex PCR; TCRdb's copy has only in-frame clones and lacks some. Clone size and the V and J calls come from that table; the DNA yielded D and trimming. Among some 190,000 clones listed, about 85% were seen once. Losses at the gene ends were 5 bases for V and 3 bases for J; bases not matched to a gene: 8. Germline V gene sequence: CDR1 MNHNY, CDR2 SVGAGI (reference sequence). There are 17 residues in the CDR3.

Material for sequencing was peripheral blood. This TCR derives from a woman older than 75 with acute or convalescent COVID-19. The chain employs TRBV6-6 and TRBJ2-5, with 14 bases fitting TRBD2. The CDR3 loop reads CASSPRTSGRHKETQYF. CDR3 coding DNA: TGTGCCAGCAGTCCCCGGACTAGCGGGAGGCACAAAGAGACCCAGTACTTC.